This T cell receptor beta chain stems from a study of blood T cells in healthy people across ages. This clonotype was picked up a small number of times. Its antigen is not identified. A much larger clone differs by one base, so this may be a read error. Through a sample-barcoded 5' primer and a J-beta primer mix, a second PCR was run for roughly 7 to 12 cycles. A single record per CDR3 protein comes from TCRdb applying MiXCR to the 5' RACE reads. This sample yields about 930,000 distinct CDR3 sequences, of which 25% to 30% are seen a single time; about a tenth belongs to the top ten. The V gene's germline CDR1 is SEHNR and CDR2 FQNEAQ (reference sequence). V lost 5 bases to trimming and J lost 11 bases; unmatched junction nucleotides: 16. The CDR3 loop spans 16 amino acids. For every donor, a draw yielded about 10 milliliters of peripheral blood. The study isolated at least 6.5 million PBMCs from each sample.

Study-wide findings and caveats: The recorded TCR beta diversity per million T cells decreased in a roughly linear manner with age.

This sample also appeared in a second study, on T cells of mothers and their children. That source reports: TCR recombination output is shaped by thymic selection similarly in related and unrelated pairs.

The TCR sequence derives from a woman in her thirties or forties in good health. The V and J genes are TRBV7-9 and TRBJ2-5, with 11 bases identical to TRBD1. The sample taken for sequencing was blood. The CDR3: CASSPRTGGGYNEQYF. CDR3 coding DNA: TGTGCCAGCAGCCCCCGGACAGGGGGCGGCTACAATGAGCAGTACTTC.